This T cell receptor (beta chain) was observed in a study of cytomegalovirus exposure and HLA in healthy donors. With 0 bases removed from V and 3 bases from J, the gap between germline ends came to 12 bases. Germline V gene sequence: CDR1 LGHNA, CDR2 YSLEER. This CDR3 comprises 15 residues. PCR primers comprised 60 Vbeta and 13 Jbeta primers. Here immunoSEQ multiplex PCR was the method, and the copy in TCRdb shows in-frame clones only, minus some. The sample contains some 140,000 clones, roughly 79% of which appear only once. In this sample, this clone turned up a few times. Material: PBMCs. The clonotype was recovered from a woman in her forties in good health and CMV-seronegative. The chain couples TRBV4-3 to TRBJ2-7, with D possibly matching TRBD2 (5 bases). The CDR3 coding sequence is TGCGCCAGCAGCCAAGAGAGTAGCGCATACTACGAGCAGTACTTC. This translates into CASSQESSAYYEQYF.